The 25 T cell receptor beta chains presented below share a single source sample, sequenced in a study of beta chain features in type 1 diabetes. Since all of the isolated RNA was reverse transcribed, expressed TCRB transcripts were what got sequenced. Assay used: immunoSEQ multiplex PCR; TCRdb lists only in-frame clones, some missing. The sample yields 300,000 to 450,000 clones, 10% to 15% seen once. Sequenced input: naive CD4+ T cells from blood. The receptors were sampled from a man aged 18 to 35 in good health.

V is TRBV28 and J is TRBJ2-7; 8 nucleotides match TRBD1. This CDR3 has 17 residues. Germline V gene data show CDR1 as MDHEN and CDR2 as SYDVKM. The J segment lost 4 bases and the V segment lost 2 bases, leaving 13 bases of the junction unmatched. CDR3 loop: CASSLSLDRGRLYEQYF. CDR3 nucleotide sequence: TGTGCCAGCAGTTTAAGCCTAGACAGGGGAAGGCTGTACGAGCAGTACTTC.

This clone has more than one count but fewer than ten. This chain connects TRBV7-2 to TRBJ1-1, with D hard to call. Trimming pared 5 bases from V and 0 bases from J, leaving 10 bases between. Germline V gene data show CDR1 as SGHTA and CDR2 as FQGNSA. There are 14 residues in the CDR3. CDR3 nucleotide sequence: TGTGCCAGCAGCCCGAGAGCCATGAACACTGAAGCTTTCTTT. Its translation is CASSPRAMNTEAFF.

This clone was seen a handful of times. V usage is TRBV18 and J usage is TRBJ2-3; 7 nucleotides align to TRBD1. The CDR3 spans 15 residues. Germline V gene data show CDR1 as KGHSH and CDR2 as LQKENI. V lost 3 bases, J lost 2 bases, and 5 bases stayed unmatched. CDR3 DNA sequence: TGTGCCAGCTCACCCACAGGGGTTGTCACAGATACGCAGTATTTT. Translating it yields CASSPTGVVTDTQYF.

This clone was seen only a few times. The rearrangement joins TRBV7-2 to TRBJ2-7; 7 nucleotides align to TRBD1. The CDR3 runs 13 residues. Germline CDR1 and CDR2: SGHTA and FQGNSA. Unmatched junction bases numbered 9, after V lost 6 bases and J lost 7 bases. The CDR3 bases are TGTGCCAGCAGATACACAGGGGCCTTGGAGCAGTACTTC. Translating gives CASRYTGALEQYF.

This clone showed up just a few times. This chain links TRBV10-3 with TRBJ2-1; 16 bases line up with TRBD2. The length of the CDR3 is 18 residues. Per the germline V gene, CDR1 is ENHRY and CDR2 is SYGVKD. With 3 bases clipped from V and 14 bases from J, the junction kept 16 bases outside the gene matches. The CDR3 DNA is TGTGCCATCAGTGATCCCGGGACGGCCGGGACTAGCGGGAGGGCAGAGTTCTTC. This codes for CAISDPGTAGTSGRAEFF.

In its sample, this clone was seen a few times. This sequence joins TRBV4-3 and TRBJ1-5; D gene uncertain. The CDR3 has 14 residues. V lost 0 bases to trimming and J lost 7 bases, with 10 bases between them. The germline V gene encodes CDR1 LGHNA and CDR2 YSLEER. CDR3 coding DNA: TGCGCCAGCAGCCAAGAGGGAGGGAGCCAGCCCCAGCATTTT. This sequence encodes CASSQEGGSQPQHF.

The chain is built from TRBV2 and TRBJ2-1; D perhaps matches TRBD1 (6 bases). The ends were cut back, 5 bases at V and 10 bases at J, with 21 bases in the middle. The CDR3 has 15 amino acids. Germline CDR1 reads SNHLY; CDR2 reads FYNNEI. CDR3 loop: CASSLRDIRRTEQFF. Here the CDR3 DNA reads TGTGCCAGCAGTCTCAGGGACATCCGCAGGACAGAGCAGTTCTTC.

V is TRBV9 and J is TRBJ1-2; TRBD1 might be the D (5 bases). The germline V gene encodes CDR1 SGDLS and CDR2 YYNGEE. This CDR3 is built from 14 residues. V was cut by 4 bases and J by 4 bases, with 14 bases left in between. The CDR3 sequence: CASSQAGDSYGYTF. CDR3 in DNA: TGTGCCAGCAGCCAGGCGGGGGATTCCTATGGCTACACCTTC.

This sequence joins TRBV5-1 and TRBJ2-1, with TRBD2 as a possible D gene (6 bases). The ends were cut back, 1 base at V and 4 bases at J, with 12 bases in the middle. The germline CDR1 and CDR2 sequences are SGHRS and YFSETQ. CDR3 length: 15 residues. CDR3 coding DNA: TGCGCCAGCAGCTTGTCGACGGGAGCATACAATGAGCAGTTCTTC. This encodes CASSLSTGAYNEQFF.

This clone occurred a few times. The chain recombines TRBV7-9 with TRBJ2-7; unclear D gene. CDR3 size: 12 residues. With 1 base removed from V and 4 bases from J, the gap between germline ends came to 5 bases. In germline, CDR1 is SEHNR, CDR2 FQNEAQ (reference sequence). CDR3 amino acids: CASSLGVYEQYF. In nucleotides, the CDR3 is TGTGCCAGCAGCTTAGGCGTATACGAGCAGTACTTC.

This clone has only a few counts. V usage is TRBV19 and J usage is TRBJ2-3; D not resolved. The CDR3 totals 14 residues. CDR1 is LNHDA, CDR2 SQIVND, per germline (reference sequence). Deletions cut 5 bases from V and 0 bases from J, with 9 bases between. The DNA for the CDR3 is TGTGCCAGTAGTGCGCGCGTAAGCACAGATACGCAGTATTTT. The encoded protein is CASSARVSTDTQYF.

V and J are TRBV11-3 and TRBJ2-1; D ambiguous. This CDR3 is 12 amino acids long. Looked up from germline, CDR1 is SGHNT and CDR2 is YENEEA. V was shortened by 0 bases and J by 10 bases, with 7 bases between the two germline ends. The CDR3 protein is CASSLDPSEQFF. DNA for the CDR3: TGTGCCAGCAGCTTAGATCCAAGCGAGCAGTTCTTC.

This clone was recorded at least ten times. The genes are TRBV23-1 and TRBJ2-7, with 8 nucleotides matching TRBD1. TRBV23-1 is noted as an ORF with a role that remains uncertain. Germline trimming cut 2 bases from V and 5 bases from J; bases unmatched to any gene: 8. This CDR3 is 15 amino acids long. CDR3 coding DNA: TGCGCCAGCAGTCAAGACAGGGGAAGGGAGCACGAGCAGTACTTC. Amino acid sequence: CASSQDRGREHEQYF.

J is TRBJ1-2 and V is TRBV9, with a weak D call TRBD1 (6 bases). Trimming shortened V by 3 bases and J by 4 bases, and 16 bases separated the two germline ends. The CDR3 extends over 15 amino acids. Germline values: CDR1 SGDLS, CDR2 YYNGEE. The DNA of the CDR3 is TGTGCCAGCAGCGAGACAGGAAACTTGGGCTATGGCTACACCTTC. The encoded protein is CASSETGNLGYGYTF.

The rearrangement joins TRBV27 to TRBJ2-7, with 11 bases identical to TRBD2. Unmatched junction bases numbered 10, after V lost 6 bases and J lost 3 bases. The CDR3 spans 16 residues. CDR1 is MNHEY and CDR2 is SMNVEV in the germline V gene (reference sequence). Written as DNA, the CDR3 is TGTGCCAGCAGATACGGGACTAGCGGAACAAGCTACGAGCAGTACTTC. Protein product: CASRYGTSGTSYEQYF.

This clone was counted between two and nine times. The J gene is TRBJ1-5, the V gene TRBV5-1; D is undetermined. Germline CDR1 and CDR2: SGHRS and YFSETQ. Trimming removed 4 bases at V and 1 base at J, with 6 bases between. The CDR3 is 13 amino acids. DNA of the CDR3: TGCGCCAGCAGCGCGGGGAGCAATCAGCCCCAGCATTTT. Translation: CASSAGSNQPQHF.

This chain uses TRBV7-2 with TRBJ2-4; D gene ambiguous. Germline V gene data show CDR1 as SGHTA and CDR2 as FQGNSA. This CDR3 comprises 14 residues. Trimming took 1 base from V and 0 from J, leaving 4 bases between them. In nucleotides, the CDR3 is TGTGCCAGCAGCTTAGGGCTAGCCAAAAACATTCAGTACTTC. Translating it yields CASSLGLAKNIQYF.

This clone was seen more than once but under ten times. The J gene is TRBJ2-5, the V gene TRBV6-6; 7 bases agree with TRBD1. The CDR3 totals 15 residues. Germline trimming cut 4 bases from V and 5 bases from J; bases unmatched to any gene: 10. Germline CDR1 reads MNHNY; CDR2 reads SVGAGI (reference sequence). The CDR3 sequence is CASSSLTGSRETQYF. DNA of the CDR3: TGTGCCAGCAGTTCCCTGACAGGGAGTAGGGAGACCCAGTACTTC.

This clone was picked up a small number of times. This chain links TRBV6-5 with TRBJ1-2; a weak D match, TRBD1 (5 bases). The V and J ends lost 2 bases and 4 bases respectively, with 14 bases between them. The CDR3 is 15 amino acids. The V gene's germline CDR1 is MNHEY and CDR2 SVGAGI. The chain's CDR3 is CASSYRGGAGYGYTF. The CDR3 DNA follows: TGTGCCAGCAGTTACCGCGGTGGGGCAGGCTATGGCTACACCTTC.

The CDR3 sequence: CSGGQGLYGYTF. The CDR3 coding sequence is TGCAGCGGCGGACAGGGACTCTATGGCTACACCTTC. The V call is TRBV29-1, the J call TRBJ1-2, with 8 bases aligning to TRBD1. The CDR3 extends over 12 amino acids. Germline CDR1 SQVTM, CDR2 ANQGSEA. Germline trimming cut 7 bases from V and 4 bases from J; bases unmatched to any gene: 5.

V usage is TRBV6-5 and J usage is TRBJ1-2; weak D call: TRBD1 (5 bases). V was shortened by 2 bases and J by 7 bases, with 11 bases between the two germline ends. Germline CDR1 and CDR2: MNHEY and SVGAGI. CDR3 length equals 13 residues. The CDR3 bases are TGTGCCAGCAGTTACACGGGGGGGGGTGGCTACACCTTC. Its protein product is CASSYTGGGGYTF.

The genes are TRBV14 and TRBJ1-1; perhaps TRBD1 as D (5 bases). The germline V gene encodes CDR1 SGHDN and CDR2 FVKESK. This CDR3 region has 13 residues. The V end lost 6 bases, the J end lost 4 bases, and 12 bases lay between the germline ends. The CDR3 spells CASRPQGVTEAFF. The CDR3 nucleotides are TGTGCCAGCAGACCCCAAGGGGTCACTGAAGCTTTCTTT.

This clone occurred a few times. The chain employs TRBV9 and TRBJ1-5; possibly TRBD1 for D (5 bases). Trimming cost V 0 bases and J 1 base, with 5 bases left between them. The CDR3 spans 14 residues. Per the germline V gene, CDR1 is SGDLS and CDR2 is YYNGEE. The CDR3 loop reads CASSVGQSNQPQHF. The DNA for the CDR3 is TGTGCCAGCAGCGTAGGACAGAGCAATCAGCCCCAGCATTTT.

This sequence joins TRBV5-4 and TRBJ2-2; 11 bases are shared with TRBD2. J gave up 0 bases and V 10 bases, and 5 bases lay outside the gene matches. Per germline, CDR1 SGHNT and CDR2 YYREEE (reference sequence). The CDR3 is 15 amino acids. In nucleotides, the CDR3 is TGTGCCGCGACTAGCGGGATGTCGAACACCGGGGAGCTGTTTTTT. Translated, it gives CAATSGMSNTGELFF.

The chain combines TRBV5-6 with TRBJ1-3; D gene unclear. V lost 7 bases to trimming and J lost 0 bases, with 8 bases between them. Germline CDR1 is SGHDT and CDR2 is YYEEEE. The CDR3 consists of 13 residues. The DNA for the CDR3 is TGTGCCAGCTGGGCAGCCTCTGGAAACACCATATATTTT. Amino acids: CASWAASGNTIYF. Drawing the rest from reference TRBV5-6 and TRBJ1-3, the complete variable domain is DAGVTQSPTHLIKTRGQQVTLRCSPKSGHDTVSWYQQALGQGPQFIFQYYEEEERQRGNFPDRFSGHQFPNYSSELNVNALLLGDSALYLCASWAASGNTIYFGEGSWLTVV.